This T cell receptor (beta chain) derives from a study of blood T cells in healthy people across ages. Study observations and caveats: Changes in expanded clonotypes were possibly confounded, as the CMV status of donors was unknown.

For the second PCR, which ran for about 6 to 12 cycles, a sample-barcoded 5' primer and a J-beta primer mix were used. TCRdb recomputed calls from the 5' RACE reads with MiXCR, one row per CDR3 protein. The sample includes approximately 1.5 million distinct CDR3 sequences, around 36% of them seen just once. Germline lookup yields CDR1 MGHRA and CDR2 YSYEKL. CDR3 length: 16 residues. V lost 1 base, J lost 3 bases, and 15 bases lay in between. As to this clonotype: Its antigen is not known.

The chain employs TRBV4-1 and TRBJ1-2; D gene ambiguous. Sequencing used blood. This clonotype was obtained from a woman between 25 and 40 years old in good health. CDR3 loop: CASSQGRDKVYYGYTF. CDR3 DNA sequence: TGCGCCAGCAGCCAAGGCAGAGACAAGGTGTACTATGGCTACACCTTC.